The 13 T cell receptor beta chains in this list originate from one sample, sequenced in a study of blood T cell repertoires in COVID-19 (dated by TCRdb to about 2020). The library was generated by the immunoSEQ multiplex PCR assay. TCRdb provides this immuneACCESS table in a form limited to in-frame rearrangements. Some clones are lacking; in checked studies, under half of them reflect an unresolved V gene, and why the rest are absent is not known. In all, the sample holds about 310,000 clones, and over 75% of those were seen once. The ten most abundant clones make up 1% of the sample. Sequencing was performed on peripheral blood. These receptors were taken from a man aged 50 to 59 with active or convalescent COVID-19.

In its sample, this clone was seen once. This chain links TRBV30 with TRBJ1-1; D is ambiguous. The CDR3 loop spans 12 amino acids. From germline, CDR1 is GTSNPN and CDR2 SVGIG (reference sequence). The V gene lost 5 bases and the J gene lost 0 bases, with 7 bases spanning the gap. This CDR3 reads CAWGNLNTEAFF. As DNA, the CDR3 is TGTGCCTGGGGCAACTTGAACACTGAAGCTTTCTTT.

A remark on this clone: In the same sample, other DNA sequences code for this CDR3. V and J are TRBV30 and TRBJ1-5; 7 bases agree with TRBD1. Per the germline V gene, CDR1 is GTSNPN and CDR2 is SVGIG (reference sequence). V dropped 2 bases and J dropped 7; count of bases not matched to a gene: 5. The CDR3 runs to 13 residues. This CDR3 reads CAWSRQGDQPQHF. The CDR3 DNA reads TGTGCCTGGAGTAGACAGGGTGACCAGCCCCAGCATTTT. The full variable domain, completed using reference TRBV30 and TRBJ1-5, is SQTIHQWPATLVQPVGSPLSLECTVEGTSNPNLYWYRQAAGRGLQLLFYSVGIGQISSEVPQNLSASRPQDRQFILSSKKLLLSDSGFYLCAWSRQGDQPQHFGDGTRLSIL.

The chain joins TRBV9 to TRBJ2-1; possible D gene TRBD2, 5 bases. The CDR3 totals 14 residues. V lost 5 bases and J lost 7, with 16 bases in between. The germline V gene encodes CDR1 SGDLS and CDR2 YYNGEE. The CDR3 loop reads CASSGQTTNNEQFF. The CDR3, as DNA: TGTGCCAGCAGTGGGCAGACTACCAATAATGAGCAGTTCTTC.

The rearrangement joins TRBV6-6 to TRBJ2-3; maybe TRBD2 (5 bases). The CDR3 is made up of 15 amino acids. CDR1 MNHNY and CDR2 SVGAGI come from the germline V gene (reference sequence). Trimming took off 6 bases at V and 4 bases at J, with 17 bases between the two ends. CDR3 sequence: CASSRVGSVSDTQYF. In DNA, the CDR3 is TGTGCCAGCAGCCGGGTGGGGAGCGTGTCAGATACGCAGTATTTT.

This clone appeared a few times. The chain employs TRBV5-4 and TRBJ1-1; 10 bases line up with TRBD1. Germline V gene sequence: CDR1 SGHNT, CDR2 YYREEE (reference sequence). With 2 bases clipped from V and 4 bases from J, the junction kept 5 bases outside the gene matches. There are 15 residues in the CDR3. As DNA, the CDR3 is TGTGCCAGCAGCTTAGGGGGGACAGGGGTCACTGAAGCTTTCTTT. This gives the protein CASSLGGTGVTEAFF.

The chain recombines TRBV25-1 with TRBJ1-6; 8 nucleotides align to TRBD1. Germline lookup yields CDR1 MGHDK and CDR2 SYGVNS. The CDR3 spans 13 residues. Losses at the gene ends were 9 bases for V and 7 bases for J; bases not matched to a gene: 5. The CDR3 spells CASRTGRNSPLHF. In DNA form, the CDR3 reads TGTGCCAGTAGGACAGGGAGGAATTCACCCCTCCACTTT.

The chain employs TRBV18 and TRBJ2-3; 9 bases match TRBD1. CDR1 and CDR2 (germline): KGHSH, LQKENI. V shed 4 bases and J 4 bases; nucleotides not matched to a gene: 6. The CDR3 sequence is 15 residues long. CDR3 sequence (DNA): TGTGCCAGCTCACTGGGACAGGGTGGCGCAGATACGCAGTATTTT. It codes for CASSLGQGGADTQYF.

J is TRBJ2-3 and V is TRBV4-2; 8 nucleotides align to TRBD2. The germline V gene encodes CDR1 LGHNA and CDR2 YNFKEQ. Germline trimming cut 8 bases from V and 0 bases from J; bases unmatched to any gene: 13. CDR3 size: 17 residues. The chain's CDR3 is CASRLDYSGASTDTQYF. CDR3 nucleotides: TGTGCCAGCCGACTAGACTATAGCGGGGCTAGCACAGATACGCAGTATTTT.

This clone was counted once. The rearrangement joins TRBV6-6 to TRBJ2-5, with unresolved D. The CDR3 is 11 amino acids. Per germline, CDR1 MNHNY and CDR2 SVGAGI (reference sequence). V was pared by 10 bases and J by 1 base, with 7 bases between. CDR3 amino acids: CATRVQETQYF. The CDR3 region has the DNA TGTGCCACCCGGGTCCAAGAGACCCAGTACTTC.

This clone appeared once. The genes are TRBV27 and TRBJ1-6; D remains unclear. CDR3 length: 15 residues. V was trimmed by 3 bases and J by 9 bases, leaving 15 bases between them. Germline V gene data show CDR1 as MNHEY and CDR2 as SMNVEV (reference sequence). CDR3 loop: CASSFNWEGGSPLHF. The CDR3 region has the DNA TGTGCCAGCAGTTTTAATTGGGAAGGAGGTTCACCCCTCCACTTT.

The chain couples TRBV10-3 to TRBJ2-4; 7 bases match TRBD2. This CDR3 has 11 amino acids. V trimming: 8 bases; J trimming: 8 bases; junction bases outside the gene matches: 3. Germline V gene sequence: CDR1 ENHRY, CDR2 SYGVKD. The CDR3 DNA reads as TGTGCCATCCGGGGAGGGGACATTCAGTACTTC. Protein: CAIRGGDIQYF.

This clone was recorded a few times. The CDR3 DNA reads TGTGCCAGCAGCTTACCCGGGACAGGGGGCTACAAGTCCTACGAGCAGTACTTC. It specifies CASSLPGTGGYKSYEQYF. The J gene is TRBJ2-7, the V gene TRBV11-2; 12 positions match TRBD1. The CDR3 is 18 amino acids. The V gene end was trimmed by 2 bases and the J gene end by 1 base; junction bases not matched to a gene: 9. Germline V gene sequence: CDR1 SGHAT, CDR2 FQNNGV. Using reference TRBV11-2 and TRBJ2-7 for the parts outside the CDR3, the full variable domain is EAGVAQSPRYKIIEKRQSVAFWCNPISGHATLYWYQQILGQGPKLLIQFQNNGVVDDSQLPKDRFSAERLKGVDSTLKIQPAKLEDSAVYLCASSLPGTGGYKSYEQYFGPGTRLTVT.

The rearrangement joins TRBV24-1 to TRBJ2-5; TRBD1 matches at 7 bases. V trimming: 4 bases; J trimming: 3 bases; junction bases outside the gene matches: 10. This CDR3 comprises 16 residues. The germline CDR1 and CDR2 sequences are KGHDR and SFDVKD. The CDR3 loop reads CATSDPHRGEKETQYF. The CDR3 bases are TGTGCCACCAGTGACCCTCACAGGGGTGAAAAAGAGACCCAGTACTTC.